Listed here are 17 T cell receptor beta chains from one sample, sequenced in a study of cytomegalovirus exposure and HLA in healthy donors (dated by TCRdb to the late 2010s). The library came from the immunoSEQ multiplex PCR assay. For the multiplex PCR, a mixture combining 60 forward primers for TCR Vbeta segments and 13 reverse primers for TCR Jbeta segments was used. What TCRdb holds here is the immuneACCESS table cut down to in-frame rearrangements. Part of the clones is not present; checked against another copy, under half of the missing clones reflect an unresolved V gene, and the others are unexplained. This sample lists around 120,000 clones; around 70% were detected once. The ten largest make up just under 8.5% of the sample. The sequenced material came from PBMCs. These receptors were collected from a middle-aged woman in good health and CMV-seropositive.

This clone has just a few counts. This chain's CDR3 is CASSDPGVNYGYTF. The CDR3 region has the DNA TGTGCCAGTAGTGATCCAGGGGTTAACTATGGCTACACCTTC. V usage is TRBV19 and J usage is TRBJ1-2; perhaps TRBD1 as D (6 bases). CDR3 length: 14 residues. Per germline, CDR1 LNHDA and CDR2 SQIVND (reference sequence). V shed 5 bases and J shed 1 base, with 11 bases lying between them.

This clone has just a few counts. The genes are TRBV29-1 and TRBJ2-5; TRBD1 aligns across 9 bases. Trimming took 5 bases from V and 3 from J; bases not matched to a gene: 10. The CDR3 sequence is 15 residues long. Germline assignment: CDR1 SQVTM and CDR2 ANQGSEA. The CDR3 reads CSVNRDRVYEETQYF. Here the CDR3 DNA reads TGCAGCGTTAACCGGGACAGGGTGTACGAAGAGACCCAGTACTTC.

The chain uses TRBV10-2 and TRBJ1-5; tentatively, D is TRBD1 (5 bases). Germline V CDR1 and CDR2: WSHSY, SAAADI. The CDR3 totals 14 residues. The ends were cut back, 7 bases at V and 6 bases at J, with 16 bases in the middle. CDR3 DNA: TGCGCCAGCACTGCTAGTGCCGGGGGTCAGCCCCAGCATTTT. Translating gives CASTASAGGQPQHF.

The chain uses TRBV5-1 and TRBJ1-6, with D perhaps matching TRBD1 (6 bases). V gave up 4 bases and J gave up 4 bases, with 18 bases separating them. CDR1 and CDR2 from the germline V gene are SGHRS and YFSETQ. The CDR3 totals 17 residues. The CDR3, as DNA: TGCGCCAGCAGCCTAAGACAGGTGGGGGGGTATAATTCACCCCTCCACTTT. This codes for CASSLRQVGGYNSPLHF. Full variable domain (rest looked up from reference TRBV5-1 and TRBJ1-6): KAGVTQTPRYLIKTRGQQVTLSCSPISGHRSVSWYQQTPGQGLQFLFEYFSETQRNKGNFPGRFSGRQFSNSRSEMNVSTLELGDSALYLCASSLRQVGGYNSPLHFGNGTRLTVT.

The chain carries TRBV5-1 and TRBJ1-5; no reliable D call. Germline V gene lookup returns CDR1 SGHRS and CDR2 YFSETQ. Trimming took off 5 bases at V and 6 bases at J, with 15 bases between the two ends. CDR3 length equals 14 residues. This CDR3 reads CASRPGPLGQPQHF. The DNA of the CDR3 is TGCGCCAGCAGACCAGGCCCCCTTGGTCAGCCCCAGCATTTT.

Only one count was recorded for this clone. The V and J genes are TRBV7-2 and TRBJ2-7; maybe TRBD1 (6 bases). CDR1 and CDR2 from the germline V gene are SGHTA and FQGNSA. Trimming stripped 1 base from V and 3 bases from J, with 10 bases between. This CDR3 contains 14 residues. The CDR3 protein is CASSLDGTNYEQYF. The CDR3 region has the DNA TGTGCCAGCAGCTTAGACGGGACAAACTACGAGCAGTACTTC.

The V gene is TRBV13, the J gene TRBJ1-3, with D maybe TRBD1 (5 bases). V lost 5 bases and J lost 0, with 17 bases in between. This CDR3 contains 17 residues. Per the germline V gene, CDR1 is PRHDT and CDR2 is FYEKMQ (reference sequence). The CDR3 loop reads CASSRTDDRRSGNTIYF. The CDR3 DNA reads TGTGCCAGCAGCCGAACCGATGACAGACGCTCTGGAAACACCATATATTTT.

This rearrangement joins TRBV15 to TRBJ1-2; 7 bases align to TRBD1. Trimming at V came to 5 bases and at J to 6 bases, leaving 9 bases not matched to a gene. Germline CDR1 is LNHNV and CDR2 is YYDKDF (reference sequence). The CDR3 length is 14 residues. The CDR3 here is CATSPRTGSNGYTF. The CDR3 bases are TGTGCCACCAGCCCGAGGACAGGAAGCAATGGCTACACCTTC.

The CDR3 sequence is CSVVDRPRSEKLFF. In nucleotides, the CDR3 is TGCAGCGTTGTGGACAGGCCGCGGTCTGAAAAACTGTTTTTT. The chain recombines TRBV29-1 with TRBJ1-4; 7 bases are shared with TRBD1. The CDR3 is made up of 14 amino acids. Unmatched junction bases numbered 9, after V lost 4 bases and J lost 7 bases. CDR1 and CDR2 from the germline V gene are SQVTM and ANQGSEA.

The chain combines TRBV11-1 with TRBJ1-1; no definite D call. Germline V CDR1 and CDR2: SGHAT, FQDESV (reference sequence). The V end was cut by 2 bases, the J end by 0 bases, with 7 bases between. The CDR3 totals 14 residues. CDR3 in amino acids: CASSLTQMNTEAFF. CDR3 nucleotide sequence: TGTGCCAGCAGCTTAACACAGATGAACACTGAAGCTTTCTTT.

The CDR3 DNA sequence: TGTGCCAGCAGGCGACAAGACACCGGGGAGCTGTTTTTT. Encoded protein: CASRRQDTGELFF. The chain has TRBV6-5 and TRBJ2-2; D remains unclear. This CDR3 region has 13 residues. Germline CDR1 is MNHEY and CDR2 is SVGAGI. Trimming took 6 bases from V and 3 from J, leaving 8 bases between them.

This chain links TRBV2 with TRBJ1-1, with TRBD1 matching over 8 bases. The J segment lost 5 bases and the V segment lost 3 bases, leaving 8 bases of the junction unmatched. Germline V gene sequence: CDR1 SNHLY, CDR2 FYNNEI. The CDR3 runs 15 residues. This CDR3 reads CASSDPQGAWTEAFF. As DNA, the CDR3 is TGTGCCAGCAGTGACCCTCAGGGGGCTTGGACTGAAGCTTTCTTT.

The chain couples TRBV25-1 to TRBJ1-2; the match to TRBD1 covers 10 bases. Germline V gives CDR1 MGHDK, CDR2 SYGVNS. The trim removed 6 bases at V and 1 base at J, leaving 2 bases unmatched. This CDR3 comprises 14 residues. The CDR3 nucleotides are TGTGCCAGCAGGGGGGACAGGGGTAACTATGGCTACACCTTC. This gives the protein CASRGDRGNYGYTF.

This clone was seen only once. The chain links TRBV6-5 to TRBJ1-2; possible D gene TRBD1, 6 bases. Germline values: CDR1 MNHEY, CDR2 SVGAGI. The CDR3 covers 15 residues. The V gene lost 2 bases and the J gene lost 7 bases, with 17 bases spanning the gap. The DNA of the CDR3 is TGTGCCAGCAGTTACCATAGGGCTTCCAGGGGTGGCTACACCTTC. Protein product: CASSYHRASRGGYTF.

The J gene is TRBJ2-3, the V gene TRBV7-9, with 8 nucleotides matching TRBD1. In germline, CDR1 is SEHNR, CDR2 FQNEAQ (reference sequence). The V segment lost 5 bases and the J segment 0 bases; nucleotides outside the gene matches: 1. The CDR3 has 14 residues. The CDR3 nucleotides are TGTGCCAGCAGCGACAGGGGTAGCACAGATACGCAGTATTTT. It is translated as CASSDRGSTDTQYF.

V is TRBV7-2 and J is TRBJ2-5; 9 bases agree with TRBD2. The CDR3 sequence is 14 residues long. With 6 bases clipped from V and 5 bases from J, the junction kept 7 bases outside the gene matches. Germline V lookup: CDR1 SGHTA, CDR2 FQGNSA. The CDR3: CASSRLAAGETQYF. The CDR3 DNA follows: TGTGCCAGCAGTCGACTAGCGGCGGGGGAGACCCAGTACTTC.

This clone was counted a few times. The chain employs TRBV18 and TRBJ2-5, with 8 bases that match TRBD2. This CDR3 contains 14 residues. Trimming removed 3 bases from V and 4 bases from J; junction bases left unmatched: 4. Germline V gene lookup returns CDR1 KGHSH and CDR2 LQKENI. In DNA, the CDR3 is TGTGCCAGCTCACCCCAGGGACTAGGAGAGACCCAGTACTTC. Protein sequence: CASSPQGLGETQYF.